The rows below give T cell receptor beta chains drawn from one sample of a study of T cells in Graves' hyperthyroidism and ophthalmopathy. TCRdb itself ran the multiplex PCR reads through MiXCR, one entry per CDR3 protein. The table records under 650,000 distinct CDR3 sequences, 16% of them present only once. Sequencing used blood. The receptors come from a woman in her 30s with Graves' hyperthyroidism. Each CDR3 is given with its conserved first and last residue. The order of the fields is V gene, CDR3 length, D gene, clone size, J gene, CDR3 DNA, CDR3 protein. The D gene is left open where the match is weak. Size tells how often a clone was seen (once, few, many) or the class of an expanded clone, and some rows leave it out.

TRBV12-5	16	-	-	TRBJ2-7	TGTGCTAGTGGTTTGGTCGTTGGTGGTGTGGTCCCAGAGCAGTACTTC	CASGLVVGGVVPEQYF
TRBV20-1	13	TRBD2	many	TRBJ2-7	TGCAGTGCCCGGGCGGGAGGGACCTACGAGCAGTACTTC	CSARAGGTYEQYF
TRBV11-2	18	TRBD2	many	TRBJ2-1	TGTGCCAGCAGCTTAGAGTTCTCTAGCGGGAGTTCTTACAATGAGCAGTTCTTC	CASSLEFSSGSSYNEQFF
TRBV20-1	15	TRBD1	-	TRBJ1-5	TGCAGTGCAGCCGGGACAGAGAATAGCAATCAGCCCCAGCATTTT	CSAAGTENSNQPQHF
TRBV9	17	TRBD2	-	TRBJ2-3	TGTGCCAGCAGCGTAGGTATTAGCGGGATTTCCACAGATACGCAGTATTTT	CASSVGISGISTDTQYF
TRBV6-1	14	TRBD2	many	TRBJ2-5	TGTGCCAGCGTCCCGGGAGGTGCCCCTGGGGCCCAGTACTTC	CASVPGGAPGAQYF
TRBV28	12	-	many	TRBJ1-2	TGTGCCAGCAGTTTATCCGGGGTAGAGAACACCTTC	CASSLSGVENTF
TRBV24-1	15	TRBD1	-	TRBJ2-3	TGTGCCACCAGTGGAGGGACAGGGATGACAGATACGCAGTATTTT	CATSGGTGMTDTQYF
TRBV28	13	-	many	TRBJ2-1	TGTGCCAGCAGTTTAACAGGCCAAGATGAGCAGTTCTTC	CASSLTGQDEQFF
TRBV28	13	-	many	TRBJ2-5	TGTGCCACCTCGGACAGCGCCCAAGAGACCCAGTACTTC	CATSDSAQETQYF
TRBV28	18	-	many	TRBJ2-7	TGTGCCAGCAGTTTATTTCCCCTACTGGGGATCACTCACTACGAGCAGTACTTC	CASSLFPLLGITHYEQYF
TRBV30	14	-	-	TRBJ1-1	TGTGCCTGGAGTGTATTGGCGGAGAACACTGAAGCTCTCTTT	CAWSVLAENTEALF
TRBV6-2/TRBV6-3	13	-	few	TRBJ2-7	TGTGCCAGCAGTTACTCACAGCCCTACGAGCAGTACTTC	CASSYSQPYEQYF
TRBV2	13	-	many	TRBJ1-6	TGTGCCAGCAGTGTAGGCGTGGATTCACCCCTCCACTTT	CASSVGVDSPLHF
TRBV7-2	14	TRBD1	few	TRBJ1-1	TGTGCCAGCAGCACACGACAGGGTGGCACTGAAGCTTTCTTT	CASSTRQGGTEAFF
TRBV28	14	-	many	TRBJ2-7	TGTGCCAGCGCCCCGGTTGGAGGGATTGACGAGCAGTACTTC	CASAPVGGIDEQYF
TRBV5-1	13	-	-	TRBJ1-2	TGCGCCAGCAGCTCTCCCGGGGCGGGAGGCTACACCTTC	CASSSPGAGGYTF
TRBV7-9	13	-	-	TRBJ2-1	TGTGCCAGCAGCTTAGGCCCTCGGGACTCAAAGTTCTTC	CASSLGPRDSKFF
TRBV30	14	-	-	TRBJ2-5	TGTGCCCGGAGTGTGGGAGCAAACCAAGAGACCCAGTACTTC	CARSVGANQETQYF
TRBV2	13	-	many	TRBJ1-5	TGTGCCACCACACGGGGGAGCAATCAGCCCCAGCATTTT	CATTRGSNQPQHF
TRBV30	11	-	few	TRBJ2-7	TGTGCCTGGAGTGAGGGTAGGGAGCAGTACTTC	CAWSEGREQYF
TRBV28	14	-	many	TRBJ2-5	TGTGCCAGCAGTTTACCCGGGACTGCAGAGACCCAGTACTTC	CASSLPGTAETQYF
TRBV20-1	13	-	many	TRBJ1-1	TGCAGTGCTAGAGCCGAGGGAGACACTGAAGCTTTCTTT	CSARAEGDTEAFF
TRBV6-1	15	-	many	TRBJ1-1	TGTGCCAGCATCCCTCTTGCAGGGTTGAACACTGAAGCTTTCTTT	CASIPLAGLNTEAFF
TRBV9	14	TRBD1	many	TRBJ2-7	TGTGCCAGCAGCGAGACAGGGAGCTCCTACGAGCAGTACTTC	CASSETGSSYEQYF
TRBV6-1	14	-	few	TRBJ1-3	TGTGCCAGCAGTGACAGGTTCTCTGGAAACACCATATATTTT	CASSDRFSGNTIYF
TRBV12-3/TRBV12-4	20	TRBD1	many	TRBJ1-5	TGTGCCAGCAGTCGGACGGGACAGACCCCTTTGGGTGGTAGCAATCAGCCCCAGCATTTT	CASSRTGQTPLGGSNQPQHF
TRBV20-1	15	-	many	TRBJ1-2	TGCAGTGCTACCAGATCAGGGTTGGCTAACTATGGCTACACCTTC	CSATRSGLANYGYTF
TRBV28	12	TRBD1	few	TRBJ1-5	TGTGCCAGCAGGACAGGGGCCCAGCCCCAGCATTTT	CASRTGAQPQHF
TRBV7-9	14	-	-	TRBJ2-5	TGTGCCAGCAGCTTACTCGGCCTAATAGAGACCCAGTACTTC	CASSLLGLIETQYF
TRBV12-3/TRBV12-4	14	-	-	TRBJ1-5	TGTGCCAGCAGACAGGACGTTTCGGGTCAGCCCCAGCATTTT	CASRQDVSGQPQHF
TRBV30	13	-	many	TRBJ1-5	TGTGCCTGGAGTGTAGATGGATCCCAGCCCCAGCATTTT	CAWSVDGSQPQHF
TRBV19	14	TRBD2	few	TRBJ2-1	TGTGCCAGTAGTATAGCTGGCGGGAGCAGCGAGCAGTTCTTC	CASSIAGGSSEQFF
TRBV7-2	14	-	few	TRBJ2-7	TGTGCCAGCAGCCCCGCCCGGAGGACCTACGAGCAGTACTTC	CASSPARRTYEQYF
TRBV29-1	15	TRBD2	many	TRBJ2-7	TGCAGCGCCGAGGGGGAGAGCGGGAGGGCCAACGAGCAGTACTTC	CSAEGESGRANEQYF
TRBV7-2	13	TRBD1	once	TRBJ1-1	TGTGCCAGCAGCTTCGGGACAGGGCCTGAAGCTTTCTTT	CASSFGTGPEAFF
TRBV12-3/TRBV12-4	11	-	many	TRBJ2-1	TGTGCCAGCAGTTTATTCTATGAGCAGTTCTTC	CASSLFYEQFF
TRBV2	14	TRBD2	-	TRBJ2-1	TGTGCCAGCAGTGTGCTGCGGGAGAAGGGTGGGCAGTTCTTC	CASSVLREKGGQFF